Shown below are 7 T cell receptor beta chains from a single sample sequenced in a study of T cell repertoires in cytomegalovirus infection. The antigens of these receptors remain unknown. TCRdb re-analysed the reads in MiXCR, keeping a single row per CDR3 protein. The data show 900,000 to 950,000 distinct CDR3 sequences, around 31% seen once. Sequences were derived from cultured CD8+ T cells from PBMCs, sampled from culture after CMV antigen stimulation. Receptors were obtained from a human donor in good health (CMV status not recorded). Some clones in this sample may be carry-over from other donors' samples.

This chain uses TRBV27 with TRBJ2-7, with 8 nucleotides matching TRBD2. The CDR3 totals 15 residues. Germline loops: CDR1 MNHEY, CDR2 SMNVEV (reference sequence). V was clipped by 2 bases and J by 0 bases; unmatched bases: 3. CDR3: CASSLIGGGSYEQYF. The CDR3 DNA sequence: TGTGCCAGCAGTTTAATCGGGGGGGGCTCCTACGAGCAGTACTTC.

This chain uses TRBV7-9 with TRBJ2-4, with TRBD2 matching over 10 bases. CDR3 length: 15 residues. Germline CDR1 is SEHNR and CDR2 is FQNEAQ (reference sequence). J gave up 7 bases and V 4 bases, and 7 bases lay outside the gene matches. In DNA form, the CDR3 reads TGTGCCAGCAGCTCATCTAGCGGGGGTAGGAACATTCAGTACTTC. It is translated as CASSSSSGGRNIQYF.

This clonotype was found a few times. This sequence joins TRBV6-6 and TRBJ1-1, with D possibly TRBD1 on 6 matching bases. Germline lookup yields CDR1 MNHNY and CDR2 SVGAGI (reference sequence). V lost 0 bases and J lost 0, with 8 bases in between. There are 15 residues in the CDR3. In DNA, the CDR3 is TGTGCCAGCAGTTACTCGGGGGGCATGAACACTGAAGCTTTCTTT. Amino acids: CASSYSGGMNTEAFF.

The V and J genes are TRBV4-1 and TRBJ1-2; no definite D call. Per the germline V gene, CDR1 is MGHRA and CDR2 is YSYEKL. The CDR3 runs 14 residues. Trimming took 4 bases from V and 6 from J, leaving 15 bases between them. The CDR3 protein is CASSPTMRSDGYTF. CDR3 bases: TGCGCCAGCAGCCCCACGATGCGGTCGGATGGCTACACCTTC.

V is TRBV6-2 or TRBV6-3 and J is TRBJ2-1, with unresolved D. V lost 5 bases, J lost 2 bases, and 13 bases lay in between. Looked up from germline, CDR1 is MNHEY and CDR2 is SVGEGT. The CDR3 has 15 amino acids. CDR3 bases: TGTGCCAGCAGTCAGCTCTCTAAAACCTACAATGAGCAGTTCTTC. Its translation: CASSQLSKTYNEQFF.

This clonotype has just a few counts. The genes are TRBV7-8 and TRBJ2-7; D gene ambiguous. This CDR3 has 16 amino acids. Trimming pared 1 base from V and 0 bases from J, leaving 13 bases between. Germline V gene lookup returns CDR1 SGHVS and CDR2 FQNEAQ. DNA of the CDR3: TGTGCCAGCAGCTTAGGGGAAGACCGGAGCTCCTACGAGCAGTACGTC. Protein sequence: CASSLGEDRSSYEQYV.

A few counts support this clonotype. The V and J genes are TRBV12-3 or TRBV12-4 and TRBJ2-2; D is uncertain. V shed 3 bases and J shed 6 bases, with 11 bases lying between them. The CDR3 spans 14 residues. The CDR3 here is CASSFSGPAGELFF. As DNA, the CDR3 is TGTGCCAGCAGTTTTTCTGGACCCGCCGGGGAGCTGTTTTTT.